This TCR beta chain originates from a study of CD8+CD57+ T cells in acquired aplastic anemia. Background on the study: Sorting CD4+ and CD8+ cells gave DNA averaging roughly 3.5 ug. Healthy donor CD4+ samples were sequenced to a depth that averaged about 10.8 million reads.

The V end lost 4 bases, the J end lost 0 bases, and 6 bases lay between the germline ends. The CDR3 has 13 amino acids. Germline V gene data show CDR1 as MDHEN and CDR2 as SYDVKM. Genomic DNA provided the template from which TCR beta VDJ and CDR3 profiles were obtained. A single record per CDR3 protein comes from TCRdb applying MiXCR to the reads. The top ten hold 8.4% of the sample, which has 100,000 to 150,000 distinct CDR3 sequences, roughly two fifths seen once. Study findings and constraints: Patients and controls shared twenty-nine CD8+ CDR3 sequences, which appeared highly expressed in patients and within their immunodominant clones. The study found no significant CD8+ Simpson's diversity difference between patients and controls.

This clonotype was counted ten times or more. Its antigen is still unknown. The V gene is TRBV28, the J gene TRBJ2-5; no clear D gene. Specimen: sorted CD4+, CD8+, or CD8+CD57+ T cells (not recorded which) from PBMCs. The receptor's source is a human donor in good health, serving as a control. The CDR3, as DNA: TGTGCCAGCAGTTACAGATACCAAGAGACCCAGTACTTC. Amino acids: CASSYRYQETQYF.